This note documents a single TCR beta chain sequence. No antigen is known for it. One end of the junction does not line up with germline, which may come from a read error. These data are taken from a study of T-cell memory formation after mild COVID-19. The study's findings and limits: Memory sampled before infection contained some responding clones, suggesting cross-reactive memory joined.

Per the germline V gene, CDR1 is SGHVS and CDR2 is FNYEAQ. The length of the CDR3 is 15 residues. TCRdb processed the 5' RACE reads anew with MiXCR; each CDR3 protein has one entry. Counted here are about 290,000 distinct CDR3 sequences, 15% to 20% occurring once; the ten biggest clones make up about a fifth. Sample: PBMCs or a T cell subset sorted from them (not recorded which). This sequence was found in a man aged 18-30 years who had mild COVID-19 (a few samples of this study predate the infection). Cell type and time point are not known. The gene calls are TRBV7-6 and TRBJ2-7, with a possible D match to TRBD2 (6 bases). CDR3 sequence: CASTLSGGSTYEQYF. DNA of the CDR3: TGTGCCAGCACCTTATCCGGGGGTTCCACCTACGAGCAGTACTTC.